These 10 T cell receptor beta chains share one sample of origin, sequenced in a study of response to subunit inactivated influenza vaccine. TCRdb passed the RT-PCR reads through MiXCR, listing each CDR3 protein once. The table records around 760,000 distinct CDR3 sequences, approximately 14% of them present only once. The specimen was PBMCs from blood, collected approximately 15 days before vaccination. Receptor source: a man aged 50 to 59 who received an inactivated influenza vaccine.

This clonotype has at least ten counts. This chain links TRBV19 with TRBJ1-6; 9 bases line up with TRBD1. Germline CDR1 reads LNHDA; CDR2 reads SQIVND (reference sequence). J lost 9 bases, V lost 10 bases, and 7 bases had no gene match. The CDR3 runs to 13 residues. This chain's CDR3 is CATSGQGGSPLHF. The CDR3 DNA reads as TGTGCCACCTCGGGACAGGGCGGTTCACCCCTCCACTTT.

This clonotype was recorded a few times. The CDR3, as DNA: TGCGCCAGCAGCCTGACTGCGGACAGTTACTATGGCTACACCTTC. Its translation is CASSLTADSYYGYTF. The chain employs TRBV5-1 and TRBJ1-2, with TRBD1 as a possible D gene (6 bases). V dropped 4 bases and J dropped 3 bases, with 16 bases sitting between them. The CDR3 loop spans 15 amino acids. CDR1 SGHRS and CDR2 YFSETQ come from the germline V gene.

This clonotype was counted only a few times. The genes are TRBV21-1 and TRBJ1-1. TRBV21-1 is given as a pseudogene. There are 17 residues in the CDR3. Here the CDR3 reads CASSPPRWNPKGTEAFF. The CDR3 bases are TGTGCCAGCAGCCCCCCCCGATGGAACCCAAAGGGCACTGAAGCTTTCTTT.

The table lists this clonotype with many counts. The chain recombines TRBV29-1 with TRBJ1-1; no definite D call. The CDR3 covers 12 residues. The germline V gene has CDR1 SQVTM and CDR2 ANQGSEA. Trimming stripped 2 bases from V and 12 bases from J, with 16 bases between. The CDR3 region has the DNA TGCAGCGTTGAAATGGCGTCTCTACGTACTTTCTTT. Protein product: CSVEMASLRTFF.

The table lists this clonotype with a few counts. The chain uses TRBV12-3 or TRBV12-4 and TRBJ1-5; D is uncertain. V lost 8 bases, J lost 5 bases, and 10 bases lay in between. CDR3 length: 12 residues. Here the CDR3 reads CASRVGDQPQHF. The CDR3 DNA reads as TGTGCCAGCCGGGTAGGCGATCAGCCCCAGCATTTT.

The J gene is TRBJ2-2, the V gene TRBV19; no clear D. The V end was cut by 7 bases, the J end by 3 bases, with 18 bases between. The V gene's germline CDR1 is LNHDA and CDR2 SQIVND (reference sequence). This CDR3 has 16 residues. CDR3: CASTYSGTGYTGELFF. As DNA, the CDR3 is TGTGCCAGTACCTATTCAGGCACCGGGTACACCGGGGAGCTGTTTTTT.

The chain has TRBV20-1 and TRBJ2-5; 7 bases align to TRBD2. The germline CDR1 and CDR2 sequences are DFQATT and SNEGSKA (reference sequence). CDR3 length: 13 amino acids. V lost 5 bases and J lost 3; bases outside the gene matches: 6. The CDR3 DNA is TGCAGTGCTGTAAGCGGGAACAAAGAGACCCAGTACTTC. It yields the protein CSAVSGNKETQYF.

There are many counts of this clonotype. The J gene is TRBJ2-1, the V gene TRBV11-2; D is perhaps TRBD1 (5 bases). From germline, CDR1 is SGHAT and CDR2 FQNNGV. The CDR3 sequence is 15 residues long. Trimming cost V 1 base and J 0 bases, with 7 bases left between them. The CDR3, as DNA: TGTGCCAGCAGCTTAGGACAGCTCTCCTACAATGAGCAGTTCTTC. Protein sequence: CASSLGQLSYNEQFF.

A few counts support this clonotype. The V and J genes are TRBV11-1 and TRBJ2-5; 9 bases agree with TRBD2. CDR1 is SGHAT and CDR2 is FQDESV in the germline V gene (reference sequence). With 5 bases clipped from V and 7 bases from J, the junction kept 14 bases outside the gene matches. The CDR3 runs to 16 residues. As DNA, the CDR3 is TGTGCCAGCAGCCAAACCTCGTTAGCGGGAGTTGCGACCCAGTACTTC. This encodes CASSQTSLAGVATQYF.

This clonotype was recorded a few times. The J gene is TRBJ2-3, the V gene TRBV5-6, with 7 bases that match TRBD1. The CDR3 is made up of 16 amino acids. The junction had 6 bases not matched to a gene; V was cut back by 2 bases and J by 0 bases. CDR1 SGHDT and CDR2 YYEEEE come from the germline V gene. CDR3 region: CASSFETGISTDTQYF. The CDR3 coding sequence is TGTGCCAGCAGCTTTGAGACAGGGATTAGCACAGATACGCAGTATTTT.